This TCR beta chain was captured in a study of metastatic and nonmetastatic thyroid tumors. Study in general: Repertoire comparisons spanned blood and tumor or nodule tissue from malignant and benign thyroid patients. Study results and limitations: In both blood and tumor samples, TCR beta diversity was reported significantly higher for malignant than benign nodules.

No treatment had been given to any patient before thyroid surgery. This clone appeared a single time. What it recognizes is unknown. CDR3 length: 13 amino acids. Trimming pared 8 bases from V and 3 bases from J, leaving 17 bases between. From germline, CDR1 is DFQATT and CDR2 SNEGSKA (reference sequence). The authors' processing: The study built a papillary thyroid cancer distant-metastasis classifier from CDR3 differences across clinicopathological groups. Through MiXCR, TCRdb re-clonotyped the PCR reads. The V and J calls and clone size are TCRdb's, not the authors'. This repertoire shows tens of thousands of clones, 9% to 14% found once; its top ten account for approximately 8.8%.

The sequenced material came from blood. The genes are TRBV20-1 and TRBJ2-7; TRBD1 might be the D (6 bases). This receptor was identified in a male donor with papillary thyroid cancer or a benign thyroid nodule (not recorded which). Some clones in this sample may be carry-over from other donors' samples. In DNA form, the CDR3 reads TGCAGTTCGAAGGGACAAAGGGACTACGAGCAGTACTTC. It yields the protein CSSKGQRDYEQYF.